This T cell receptor (beta chain) was captured by sequencing in a study of long-term antiretroviral therapy in people with HIV. Study in general: Collection of the earliest samples took place about a decade ahead of the 2015 immediate-ART recommendation.

Notes on this clone: What it binds is not known.

Running of the v3.0 immunoSEQ assay took place at survey level. Sequencing used immunoSEQ multiplex PCR; TCRdb keeps in-frame clones, though not all of them. The sample holds 15,000 to 20,000 clones, approximately 80% seen once. Study-level results: Collection of the blood, which took place between about 2004 and 2018, possibly occurred under older ART regimens. Spans of CDR3 length were tighter for HIV repertoires than for controls. Every time point showed a repertoire led by clones expanded before ART.

Looked up from germline, CDR1 is SGHDN and CDR2 is FVKESK. The V end was cut by 0 bases, the J end by 3 bases, with 10 bases between. This CDR3 has 15 amino acids. J is TRBJ2-3 and V is TRBV14; D is uncertain. The specimen comprised unsorted PBMCs, sampled 0.3 years after starting antiretroviral therapy. The source of this sequence is a man between 18 and 35 years old with HIV. CDR3 residues: CASSQDPVITDTQYF. DNA of the CDR3: TGTGCCAGCAGCCAAGATCCAGTCATAACAGATACGCAGTATTTT. The whole variable domain, remainder taken from reference TRBV14 and TRBJ2-3, is EAGVTQFPSHSVIEKGQTVTLRCDPISGHDNLYWYRRVMGKEIKFLLHFVKESKQDESGMPNNRFLAERTGGTYSTLKVQPAELEDSGVYFCASSQDPVITDTQYFGPGTRLTVL.